What follows are 25 T cell receptor beta chains derived from one specimen sequenced in a study of cytomegalovirus exposure and HLA in healthy donors (dated by TCRdb to the late 2010s). Library creation used the immunoSEQ multiplex PCR assay. For the multiplex PCR, a mixture combining 60 forward primers for TCR Vbeta segments and 13 reverse primers for TCR Jbeta segments was used. This immuneACCESS table, as held by TCRdb, lists in-frame sequences with V and J called but not all clones. Of the missing ones, under half trace to an unresolved V gene in checked studies; the others have no known cause. The sample records approximately 100,000 clones, under 80% of which are singletons. The top ten clonotypes cover more than 3% of the sample. Sequenced material: PBMCs. Every receptor here comes from a woman aged 50 to 60 in good health and CMV-seropositive.

This clone has a handful of counts. J is TRBJ2-7 and V is TRBV10-3; TRBD1 matches at 8 bases. After removal of 1 base from V and 7 bases from J, the junction contained 9 bases not matched to a gene. CDR1 is ENHRY and CDR2 is SYGVKD in the germline V gene. The CDR3 totals 15 residues. In nucleotides, the CDR3 is TGTGCCATCAGTGAGTGGGGACAGGTTTCTCGGGAGCAGTACTTC. This codes for CAISEWGQVSREQYF.

The chain has TRBV9 and TRBJ1-2; 7 positions agree with TRBD1. CDR1 and CDR2 (germline): SGDLS, YYNGEE. Losses at the gene ends were 4 bases for V and 4 bases for J; bases not matched to a gene: 7. There are 14 residues in the CDR3. CDR3 DNA sequence: TGTGCCAGCAGCCCCGGGACAGCCGGCTATGGCTACACCTTC. Translation gives CASSPGTAGYGYTF.

The chain is built from TRBV5-1 and TRBJ1-2, with 11 bases aligning to TRBD1. The germline V gene encodes CDR1 SGHRS and CDR2 YFSETQ. This CDR3 comprises 14 residues. Trimming at V came to 4 bases and at J to 8 bases, leaving 7 bases not matched to a gene. The DNA for the CDR3 is TGCGCCAGCAGCCCTGGACAGGGGGCGACGGGCTACACCTTC. Its translation is CASSPGQGATGYTF.

This clone has a single count. The CDR3 here is CASGQTNTEAFF. The CDR3 bases are TGTGCCAGCGGACAGACGAACACTGAAGCTTTCTTT. This chain uses TRBV6-1 with TRBJ1-1; D is perhaps TRBD1 (6 bases). Trimming removed 8 bases from V and 1 base from J, with 8 bases in between. Germline lookup yields CDR1 MNHNS and CDR2 SASEGT. This CDR3 is 12 amino acids long.

This chain links TRBV7-9 with TRBJ1-2; 7 bases fit TRBD1. This CDR3 spans 13 amino acids. The V and J ends lost 4 bases and 6 bases, in that order; junction bases with no gene match: 5. The germline V gene encodes CDR1 SEHNR and CDR2 FQNEAQ (reference sequence). The CDR3 here is CASSSYRGDGYTF. In nucleotides, the CDR3 is TGTGCCAGCAGCTCTTACAGGGGCGATGGCTACACCTTC.

The chain employs TRBV18 and TRBJ2-3; the match to TRBD1 covers 7 bases. V lost 3 bases, J lost 0 bases, and 3 bases stayed unmatched. CDR1 KGHSH and CDR2 LQKENI come from the germline V gene. The CDR3 has 15 amino acids. The CDR3 loop is CASSPRTGSTDTQYF. For the CDR3, the DNA is TGTGCCAGCTCACCGAGGACAGGTAGCACAGATACGCAGTATTTT.

This rearrangement joins TRBV5-1 to TRBJ2-1; 8 nucleotides align to TRBD2. There are 19 residues in the CDR3. J lost 0 bases, V lost 0 bases, and 11 bases had no gene match. Germline lookup yields CDR1 SGHRS and CDR2 YFSETQ. The CDR3 sequence is CASSLASGGLAGSYNEQFF. The CDR3 DNA follows: TGCGCCAGCAGCTTGGCATCGGGGGGGCTAGCGGGCTCCTACAATGAGCAGTTCTTC.

The J gene is TRBJ1-2, the V gene TRBV21-1; the D call of TRBD1 is as the table states it, not checked on the DNA. TRBV21-1 is a pseudogene locus. There are 15 residues in the CDR3. Here the CDR3 DNA reads TGTGCCAGCAGCAAGCCTAGGACAGAGAACTATGGCTACACCTTC. Residues: CASSKPRTENYGYTF.

This clone appeared a few times. This sample also contains other DNA sequences that code for the same CDR3. This chain links TRBV13 with TRBJ1-6, with D possibly TRBD1 on 5 matching bases. Trimming cost V 0 bases and J 9 bases, with 15 bases left between them. The CDR3 contains 16 residues. From germline, CDR1 is PRHDT and CDR2 FYEKMQ (reference sequence). CDR3 sequence: CASSLGGGRRGSPLHF. The CDR3 DNA sequence: TGTGCCAGCAGCTTAGGCGGGGGGAGAAGGGGTTCACCCCTCCACTTT. Using reference TRBV13 and TRBJ1-6 for the parts outside the CDR3, the full variable domain is AAGVIQSPRHLIKEKRETATLKCYPIPRHDTVYWYQQGPGQDPQFLISFYEKMQSDKGSIPDRFSAQQFSDYHSELNMSSLELGDSALYFCASSLGGGRRGSPLHFGNGTRLTVT.

In DNA form, the CDR3 reads TGTGCCAGCAGCGAAACTAGCGGAAGCTCCTACAATGAGCAGTTCTTC. Its protein product is CASSETSGSSYNEQFF. The gene calls are TRBV13 and TRBJ2-1, with TRBD2 matching 8 bases. Looked up from germline, CDR1 is PRHDT and CDR2 is FYEKMQ (reference sequence). The CDR3 is 16 amino acids. Trimming removed 5 bases from V and 0 bases from J; junction bases left unmatched: 6. Combining the CDR3 with reference TRBV13 and TRBJ2-1 gives the whole variable domain AAGVIQSPRHLIKEKRETATLKCYPIPRHDTVYWYQQGPGQDPQFLISFYEKMQSDKGSIPDRFSAQQFSDYHSELNMSSLELGDSALYFCASSETSGSSYNEQFFGPGTRLTVL.

This chain uses TRBV6-5 with TRBJ1-1, with unresolved D. The CDR3 extends over 12 amino acids. The germline V gene has CDR1 MNHEY and CDR2 SVGAGI. V lost 7 bases, J lost 4 bases, and 10 bases lay in between. The CDR3 bases are TGTGCCAGCACCGGCCGGGTCACTGAAGCTTTCTTT. Its protein product is CASTGRVTEAFF.

The CDR3 sequence: CASVAQGGKTYEQYF. In DNA, the CDR3 is TGTGCCTCCGTGGCCCAGGGAGGGAAGACCTACGAGCAGTACTTC. The chain couples TRBV30 to TRBJ2-7, with 7 positions matching TRBD2. CDR3 length: 15 residues. The trim removed 7 bases at V and 2 bases at J, leaving 14 bases unmatched. Germline lookup yields CDR1 GTSNPN and CDR2 SVGIG (reference sequence). The entire variable domain, with the rest obtained from reference TRBV30 and TRBJ2-7, is as follows: SQTIHQWPATLVQPVGSPLSLECTVEGTSNPNLYWYRQAAGRGLQLLFYSVGIGQISSEVPQNLSASRPQDRQFILSSKKLLLSDSGFYLCASVAQGGKTYEQYFGPGTRLTVT.

The J gene is TRBJ1-3, the V gene TRBV11-2, with 8 bases matching TRBD1. Trimming took 4 bases from V and 0 from J; bases not matched to a gene: 5. This CDR3 comprises 16 residues. Per germline, CDR1 SGHAT and CDR2 FQNNGV. CDR3 DNA: TGTGCCAGCAGCTCCCTTACAGGGGGCTCTGGAAACACCATATATTTT. It yields the protein CASSSLTGGSGNTIYF.

V gene TRBV2 combines with J gene TRBJ1-2; 9 bases map to TRBD1. This CDR3 contains 15 residues. Germline CDR1 is SNHLY and CDR2 is FYNNEI. The V segment lost 0 bases and the J segment 8 bases; nucleotides outside the gene matches: 7. This CDR3 reads CASSEAEGQGGGYTF. CDR3 nucleotide sequence: TGTGCCAGCAGTGAAGCGGAGGGACAGGGAGGCGGCTACACCTTC.

The V call is TRBV5-4, the J call TRBJ2-3, with 13 positions matching TRBD2. J was trimmed by 2 bases and V by 0 bases; bases with no gene match: 9. Germline V gene lookup returns CDR1 SGHNT and CDR2 YYREEE (reference sequence). CDR3 size: 19 residues. The CDR3 is CASSLGLAGGWGDTDTQYF. CDR3 nucleotide sequence: TGTGCCAGCAGCTTGGGACTAGCGGGAGGCTGGGGAGACACAGATACGCAGTATTTT.

This sequence joins TRBV4-1 and TRBJ2-7, with 11 bases aligning to TRBD1. Trimming removed 4 bases from V and 4 bases from J; junction bases left unmatched: 9. Germline V gives CDR1 MGHRA, CDR2 YSYEKL. This CDR3 is built from 16 residues. DNA for the CDR3: TGCGCCAGCAGCCTCTGGACAGGGGGCAGTCAATACGAGCAGTACTTC. It yields the protein CASSLWTGGSQYEQYF.

This clone has only a few counts. The V call is TRBV13, the J call TRBJ2-3, with D unresolved. The CDR3 spans 13 residues. CDR1 PRHDT and CDR2 FYEKMQ come from the germline V gene (reference sequence). V gave up 3 bases and J gave up 0 bases, with 4 bases separating them. The CDR3: CASSFLSTDTQYF. The DNA of the CDR3 is TGTGCCAGCAGCTTTTTAAGCACAGATACGCAGTATTTT.

This rearrangement joins TRBV11-2 to TRBJ2-1; 7 nucleotides align to TRBD1. Germline loops: CDR1 SGHAT, CDR2 FQNNGV. V lost 5 bases to trimming and J lost 3 bases; unmatched junction nucleotides: 10. CDR3 length: 16 residues. Here the CDR3 DNA reads TGTGCCAGCAGCCCACCACAGGGGTCCCACTACAATGAGCAGTTCTTC. The encoded protein is CASSPPQGSHYNEQFF.

The gene calls are TRBV4-1 and TRBJ2-3; 10 bases align to TRBD2. CDR3 length equals 17 residues. Trimming took 2 bases from V and 6 from J; bases not matched to a gene: 11. The germline V gene encodes CDR1 MGHRA and CDR2 YSYEKL. CDR3 nucleotides: TGCGCCAGCAGCCAATACTGGCTAGCGGGAGTATCGGATACGCAGTATTTT. Its protein is CASSQYWLAGVSDTQYF.

The chain employs TRBV5-1 and TRBJ1-4; D is unresolved. V was pared by 4 bases and J by 1 base, with 11 bases between. Germline V gene lookup returns CDR1 SGHRS and CDR2 YFSETQ. The CDR3 is 15 amino acids. CDR3 sequence: CASSRNAITNEKLFF. In DNA form, the CDR3 reads TGCGCCAGCAGCCGAAACGCGATAACTAATGAAAAACTGTTTTTT.

The chain uses TRBV30 and TRBJ1-2, with D possibly matching TRBD1 (6 bases). The V end was cut by 5 bases, the J end by 7 bases, with 23 bases between. CDR3 length equals 15 residues. The germline gives CDR1 GTSNPN, CDR2 SVGIG (reference sequence). In DNA form, the CDR3 reads TGTGCCTGGGGGGGGGCAGGAGTTCTCTATGCTGGCTACACCTTC. Protein product: CAWGGAGVLYAGYTF.

The chain recombines TRBV9 with TRBJ2-3; D is ambiguous. V lost 4 bases, J lost 2 bases, and 8 bases lay in between. This CDR3 spans 13 amino acids. The V gene's germline CDR1 is SGDLS and CDR2 YYNGEE. The CDR3 nucleotides read TGTGCCAGCAGCCCTTTAGTCACAGATACGCAGTATTTT. Its protein is CASSPLVTDTQYF.

This clone was seen a few times. The chain employs TRBV30 and TRBJ1-1, with D unclear. The V end lost 0 bases, the J end lost 1 base, and 6 bases lay between the germline ends. This CDR3 spans 13 amino acids. CDR1 and CDR2 (germline): GTSNPN, SVGIG (reference sequence). CDR3 amino acids: CAWSVLGNTEAFF. CDR3 nucleotide sequence: TGTGCCTGGAGTGTACTAGGGAACACTGAAGCTTTCTTT.

V usage is TRBV4-2 and J usage is TRBJ1-6, with TRBD1 identical over 8 bases. The V gene's germline CDR1 is LGHNA and CDR2 YNFKEQ. J was trimmed by 5 bases and V by 4 bases; bases with no gene match: 4. The CDR3 spans 15 residues. This CDR3 is CASSPETGDNSPLHF. CDR3 nucleotides: TGTGCCAGCAGCCCCGAGACAGGGGATAATTCACCCCTCCACTTT.

The chain uses TRBV27 and TRBJ1-5, with 8 bases that match TRBD1. Germline V gives CDR1 MNHEY, CDR2 SMNVEV (reference sequence). Losses at the gene ends were 6 bases for V and 2 bases for J; bases not matched to a gene: 9. The CDR3 spans 16 residues. The CDR3 DNA sequence: TGTGCCAGCAGCCCTGACAGGGGTCGCCGCAATCAGCCCCAGCATTTT. Amino acid sequence: CASSPDRGRRNQPQHF.